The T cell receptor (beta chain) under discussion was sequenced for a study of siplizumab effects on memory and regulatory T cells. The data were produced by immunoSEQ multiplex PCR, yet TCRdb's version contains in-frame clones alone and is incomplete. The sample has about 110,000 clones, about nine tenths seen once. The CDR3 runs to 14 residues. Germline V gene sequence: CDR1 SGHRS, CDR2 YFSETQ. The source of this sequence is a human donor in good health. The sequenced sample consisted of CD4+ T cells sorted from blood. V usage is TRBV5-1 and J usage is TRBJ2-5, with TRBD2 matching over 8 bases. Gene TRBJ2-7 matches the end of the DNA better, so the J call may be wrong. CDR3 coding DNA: TGCGCCAGCAGCGCGGGAGGCCTCCCAGGCGAGCAGTACTTC. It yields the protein CASSAGGLPGEQYF.